The rows below give T cell receptor beta chains drawn from one sample of a study of T cells in Graves' hyperthyroidism and ophthalmopathy. From the multiplex PCR reads, TCRdb called clonotypes with MiXCR, one entry per CDR3 protein. The data show about half a million distinct CDR3 sequences, about 20% seen once. Source material: blood. The source of these receptors is a man aged 35-49 years with Graves' ophthalmopathy. CDR3s include the opening cysteine and the closing phenylalanine or tryptophan. A D gene is named only where the DNA matches it firmly. Expanded clones are given a class, and other clones once, few, many or no size at all.

d_gene | abundance | j_gene | v_gene | CDR3nt | CDR3aa
NA | many | TRBJ1-2 | TRBV5-6 | TGTGCCAGCATCCCATTAGGACGGCTTGAGGGCTATGGCTACACCTTC | CASIPLGRLEGYGYTF
NA | once | TRBJ2-3 | TRBV4-1 | TGCGCCAGCAGCCAAGTACTAGATACGCAGTATTTT | CASSQVLDTQYF
NA | NA | TRBJ1-1 | TRBV3-1 | TGTGCCAGCAGCTCTCCCCTCTCGGGCACTGAAGCTTTCTTT | CASSSPLSGTEAFF
NA | few | TRBJ2-2 | TRBV20-1 | TGCAGTGCCAGGGAGGTAGTCACCGGGGAGCTGTTTTTT | CSAREVVTGELFF
NA | few | TRBJ2-4 | TRBV28 | TGTGCCAGCAGTTTAACCCGAGATCAGTACTTC | CASSLTRDQYF
TRBD1 | NA | TRBJ1-6 | TRBV4-3 | TGCGCCAGCAGGCTTAACAGGGGGAGTAATTCACCCCTCCACTTT | CASRLNRGSNSPLHF
NA | few | TRBJ2-7 | TRBV20-1 | TGCAGCGGGAGTGGGGTCGAGCAGTACTTC | CSGSGVEQYF
NA | many | TRBJ1-1 | TRBV7-2 | TGTGCCAGCAGCTTAGGAAGGGCCTCCACTGAAGCTTTCTTT | CASSLGRASTEAFF
NA | NA | TRBJ1-5 | TRBV6-1 | TGTGCCAGCAGCCCCGACAATAGCAATCAGCCCCAGCATTTT | CASSPDNSNQPQHF
TRBD1 | NA | TRBJ2-7 | TRBV3-1 | TGTGCCAGCAGGGGACAGGGGAGAGGCGAGCAGTACTTC | CASRGQGRGEQYF
TRBD1 | many | TRBJ1-1 | TRBV7-9 | TGTGCCAGCAGCTACGGGACAGAGAACACTGAAGCTTTCTTT | CASSYGTENTEAFF
NA | many | TRBJ1-1 | TRBV18 | TGTGCCAGCTCACCACTGGCACCCATGAACACTGAAGCTTTCTTT | CASSPLAPMNTEAFF
NA | many | TRBJ2-5 | TRBV11-2 | TGTGCCAGCAGCCACCCAGATTGGGGCAAGTCCCAAGAGACCCAGTACTTC | CASSHPDWGKSQETQYF
NA | many | TRBJ1-2 | TRBV5-6 | TGTGCCAGCAGCTTGAATGCGGCTTACTATGGCTACACCTTC | CASSLNAAYYGYTF
NA | few | TRBJ2-7 | TRBV29-1 | TGCAGCGTTGAAGATGAAACACCCTACGAGCAGTACTTC | CSVEDETPYEQYF
TRBD2 | few | TRBJ2-7 | TRBV6-1 | TGTGCCAGCAGTGAAGCAGCTAGCGGGGCCCCCTACGAGCAGTACTTC | CASSEAASGAPYEQYF
NA | NA | TRBJ1-2 | TRBV7-2 | TGTGCCAGCAATTCTGGGTCAGGATATGGCTACACCTTC | CASNSGSGYGYTF
TRBD1 | many | TRBJ1-1 | TRBV6-1 | TGTGCCAGCACCCCGGGACAGGGCTACACTGAAGCTTTCTTT | CASTPGQGYTEAFF
TRBD2 | many | TRBJ2-7 | TRBV7-2 | TGTGCCAGCAGCTTACTAGCGGGAGACCCCTACGAGCAGTACTTC | CASSLLAGDPYEQYF
TRBD2 | NA | TRBJ2-3 | TRBV5-1 | TGCGCCAGCAGCTTCTACGGACTAGCGGGGGTCACAGATACGCAGTATTTT | CASSFYGLAGVTDTQYF
TRBD1 | NA | TRBJ1-1 | TRBV6-2/TRBV6-3 | TGTGCCAGCAGGGGTGACAGGGTAACTGAAGCTTTCTTT | CASRGDRVTEAFF
NA | NA | TRBJ2-7 | TRBV20-1 | TGCAGTGCTAGAGCGATCAACAGGGCAACAACCTACGAGCAGTACTTC | CSARAINRATTYEQYF
NA | few | TRBJ1-2 | TRBV3-1 | TGTGCCAGCAGCCAAGCGCAGGCGCTTGTTTATGGCTACACCTTC | CASSQAQALVYGYTF
NA | few | TRBJ2-5 | TRBV6-2/TRBV6-3 | TGTGCCAGCAGTTATACTTCTAGGGAGACCCAGTACTTC | CASSYTSRETQYF
TRBD2 | NA | TRBJ2-7 | TRBV28 | TGTGCCAGCAGTACCCCGGGACTAGCGACCCCCTACGAGCAGTACTTC | CASSTPGLATPYEQYF
TRBD1 | many | TRBJ2-7 | TRBV2 | TGTGCCAGCAAGACTCAGGGGGCCCTACACGAGCAGTACTTC | CASKTQGALHEQYF
TRBD1 | many | TRBJ1-1 | TRBV11-2 | TGTGCCAGCAGACGGGACAGGGGTTTGTCCAATAAAGCTTTCTTT | CASRRDRGLSNKAFF
NA | NA | TRBJ2-1 | TRBV13 | TGTGCCAGCAGCTTAGGGCGAGGGGGTGGGCAGTTCTTC | CASSLGRGGGQFF
NA | many | TRBJ2-3 | TRBV11-3 | TGTGCCAGCAGCTTAACGGTCGCAGATACGCAGTATTTT | CASSLTVADTQYF
TRBD2 | many | TRBJ2-7 | TRBV2 | TGTGCCAGCAGGCAAGGGGGGCTAGCGGGAGACTACGAGCAGTACTTC | CASRQGGLAGDYEQYF
NA | NA | TRBJ1-3 | TRBV27 | TGTGCCAGCAGTTTTGACCTGAGCTCTGGAAACACCATATATTTT | CASSFDLSSGNTIYF
NA | NA | TRBJ1-6 | TRBV2 | TGTGCCAGCACACAGGGTTATGCCTCACCCCTCCACTTT | CASTQGYASPLHF
TRBD2 | NA | TRBJ2-5 | TRBV7-9 | TGTGCCAGCTACCCCCCCAGGCGGGAGGTTAGGGAGACCCAGTACTTC | CASYPPRREVRETQYF
TRBD1 | few | TRBJ1-2 | TRBV5-1 | TGCGCCAGCAGTGAGGGGGCCTATGGCTACACCTTC | CASSEGAYGYTF
NA | NA | TRBJ1-1 | TRBV3-1 | TGTGCCAGCAGCCTACAGGCGATGAACACTGAAGCTTTCTTT | CASSLQAMNTEAFF
NA | NA | TRBJ1-4 | TRBV19 | TGTGCCGTTCCGGCCCGGGGTAATGAAAAACTGTTTTTT | CAVPARGNEKLFF
TRBD2 | few | TRBJ2-2 | TRBV5-1 | TGCGCCAGCAGCTTTTCTAGCGGGGGGCAAACCGGGGAGCTGTTTTTT | CASSFSSGGQTGELFF
NA | many | TRBJ2-7 | TRBV7-2 | TGTGCCATCCTTCCGCTGGTCGGGGGAGAGCAGTACTTC | CAILPLVGGEQYF
NA | few | TRBJ1-4 | TRBV28 | TGTGCCAGCAGTTTACCCGGAGCTAATGAAAAACTGTTTTTT | CASSLPGANEKLFF
NA | NA | TRBJ2-1 | TRBV18 | TGTGCCAGCTCACCAGGGTCGGTGGGCGGGCGTGAGCAGTTCTTC | CASSPGSVGGREQFF
NA | NA | TRBJ1-1 | TRBV2 | TGTGCCTGCAGGAGTACGGGAACTGAAGCTTTCTTT | CACRSTGTEAFF
NA | NA | TRBJ1-5 | TRBV14 | TGTGCCAGCAGCCAAGACGGGGGGGGGAGGACTAGCAATCAGCCCCAGCATTTT | CASSQDGGGRTSNQPQHF
TRBD2 | few | TRBJ2-2 | TRBV6-1 | TGTGCCAGCAGTTTGGGGGGGAGCGGGGAGCTGTTTTTT | CASSLGGSGELFF